A selection of T cell receptor beta chains follows, all from one sample in a study of blood T cell repertoires in COVID-19. Data came from immunoSEQ multiplex PCR; TCRdb stores just in-frame clones and leaves some out. The sample holds about 240,000 clones, under 85% seen once. The sample taken for sequencing was peripheral blood. The receptors shown here come from a human donor in a cohort sampled during active COVID-19. Both conserved end residues are part of each CDR3. The order of the fields is CDR3 protein, CDR3 DNA, clone size, D gene, V gene, J gene. A D gene is named only where the DNA matches it firmly. Clone sizes are given selectively: once, few, many, or a class where the clone is expanded.

cdr3_aa: CASSGEPYGYTF
cdr3_nt: TGTGCCAGCAGTGGGGAGCCCTATGGCTACACCTTC
clone_size: -
d_call: -
v_call: TRBV2
j_call: TRBJ1-2

cdr3_aa: CASSSTSGGAHEQFF
cdr3_nt: TGTGCCAGCAGCTCCACTAGCGGGGGGGCCCATGAGCAGTTCTTC
clone_size: once
d_call: TRBD2
v_call: TRBV3-1/TRBV3-2
j_call: TRBJ2-1

cdr3_aa: CAIRPEATDTQYF
cdr3_nt: TGTGCCATCAGGCCCGAAGCGACAGATACGCAGTATTTT
clone_size: -
d_call: -
v_call: TRBV10-3
j_call: TRBJ2-3

cdr3_aa: CASRRYSNQPQHF
cdr3_nt: TGTGCCAGCAGACGGTATAGCAATCAGCCCCAGCATTTT
clone_size: -
d_call: -
v_call: TRBV28
j_call: TRBJ1-5

cdr3_aa: CASSLMGPTDTQYF
cdr3_nt: TGTGCCAGCAGCTTAATGGGGCCTACAGATACGCAGTATTTT
clone_size: -
d_call: -
v_call: TRBV7-3
j_call: TRBJ2-3

cdr3_aa: CASSLGGGPQETQYF
cdr3_nt: TGTGCCAGCAGCTTGGGGGGGGGTCCACAAGAGACCCAGTACTTC
clone_size: once
d_call: TRBD2
v_call: TRBV7-2
j_call: TRBJ2-5

cdr3_aa: CASSQIALVTDTQYF
cdr3_nt: TGCGCCAGCAGCCAAATAGCTCTAGTAACAGATACGCAGTATTTT
clone_size: -
d_call: -
v_call: TRBV4-1
j_call: TRBJ2-3

cdr3_aa: CANSRTGSNTGELFF
cdr3_nt: TGTGCCAACTCAAGAACTGGTTCGAACACCGGGGAGCTGTTTTTT
clone_size: few
d_call: -
v_call: TRBV6-6
j_call: TRBJ2-2

cdr3_aa: CASSLVPGNTGELFF
cdr3_nt: TGTGCCAGCAGCTTGGTCCCGGGGAACACCGGGGAGCTGTTTTTT
clone_size: -
d_call: -
v_call: TRBV5-4
j_call: TRBJ2-2

cdr3_aa: CAISESAGSGNTIYF
cdr3_nt: TGTGCCATCAGTGAGTCGGCAGGCTCTGGAAACACCATATATTTT
clone_size: -
d_call: -
v_call: TRBV10-3
j_call: TRBJ1-3

cdr3_aa: CSVVSGNQPQHF
cdr3_nt: TGCAGCGTTGTCTCGGGGAATCAGCCCCAGCATTTT
clone_size: once
d_call: -
v_call: TRBV29-1
j_call: TRBJ1-5

cdr3_aa: CASSRDRATGELFF
cdr3_nt: TGTGCTAGCAGTAGAGACAGGGCCACCGGGGAGCTGTTTTTT
clone_size: -
d_call: TRBD1
v_call: TRBV7-7
j_call: TRBJ2-2

cdr3_aa: CASSIDGRGWNEQFF
cdr3_nt: TGTGCCAGTAGTATAGATGGCAGGGGGTGGAATGAGCAGTTCTTC
clone_size: -
d_call: TRBD1
v_call: TRBV19
j_call: TRBJ2-1

cdr3_aa: CASRRLAGGPNEQFF
cdr3_nt: TGTGCCAGCAGAAGACTAGCGGGAGGGCCAAATGAGCAGTTCTTC
clone_size: -
d_call: TRBD2
v_call: TRBV6-5
j_call: TRBJ2-1

cdr3_aa: CASSPDRQETQYF
cdr3_nt: TGTGCCAGCAGCCCGGACAGGCAAGAGACCCAGTACTTC
clone_size: -
d_call: TRBD1
v_call: TRBV11-2
j_call: TRBJ2-5

cdr3_aa: CASSIRYSYNEQFF
cdr3_nt: TGTGCCAGTTCAATCAGGTACTCCTACAATGAGCAGTTCTTC
clone_size: -
d_call: -
v_call: TRBV19
j_call: TRBJ2-1

cdr3_aa: CASSPPGTSISQETQYF
cdr3_nt: TGTGCCAGCTCACCACCGGGGACTAGCATCTCCCAAGAGACCCAGTACTTC
clone_size: -
d_call: TRBD2
v_call: TRBV18
j_call: TRBJ2-5

cdr3_aa: CSVEEFGSVGRVPNTDTQYF
cdr3_nt: TGCAGCGTTGAAGAGTTTGGCTCCGTAGGCCGGGTCCCTAACACAGATACGCAGTATTTT
clone_size: once
d_call: -
v_call: TRBV29-1
j_call: TRBJ2-3

cdr3_aa: CASSSGMKGYPGELFF
cdr3_nt: TGTGCCAGCAGCTCCGGGATGAAGGGTTATCCCGGGGAGCTGTTTTTT
clone_size: -
d_call: -
v_call: TRBV2
j_call: TRBJ2-2

cdr3_aa: CASSQERDRGLYTEAFF
cdr3_nt: TGTGCCAGCAGCCAAGAGCGGGACAGGGGATTGTACACTGAAGCTTTCTTT
clone_size: -
d_call: TRBD1
v_call: TRBV3-1/TRBV3-2
j_call: TRBJ1-1

cdr3_aa: CASSPTSAEGGETQYF
cdr3_nt: TGTGCCAGCAGTCCAACTAGCGCCGAGGGGGGAGAGACCCAGTACTTC
clone_size: -
d_call: -
v_call: TRBV2
j_call: TRBJ2-5

cdr3_aa: CASSLGGAGYTF
cdr3_nt: TGTGCCAGCAGTTTAGGGGGGGCTGGCTACACCTTC
clone_size: once
d_call: -
v_call: TRBV28
j_call: TRBJ1-2

cdr3_aa: CASSPDRGTDTQYF
cdr3_nt: TGTGCCAGCAGTCCGGACAGGGGCACAGATACGCAGTATTTT
clone_size: -
d_call: TRBD1
v_call: TRBV6-4
j_call: TRBJ2-3

cdr3_aa: CASREGLASTDTQYF
cdr3_nt: TGCGCCAGCAGGGAGGGACTAGCGTCCACAGATACGCAGTATTTT
clone_size: -
d_call: TRBD2
v_call: TRBV5-1
j_call: TRBJ2-3

cdr3_aa: CSASDWGRNYGYTF
cdr3_nt: TGCAGTGCTAGTGATTGGGGGCGGAACTATGGCTACACCTTC
clone_size: -
d_call: -
v_call: TRBV20-1
j_call: TRBJ1-2

cdr3_aa: CASSPQRTWLARLTDTQYF
cdr3_nt: TGTGCCAGCAGCCCTCAGCGAACGTGGCTGGCTCGGTTAACAGATACGCAGTATTTT
clone_size: -
d_call: -
v_call: TRBV7-9
j_call: TRBJ2-3

cdr3_aa: CASSPPGRGLETQYF
cdr3_nt: TGTGCCAGCAGCCCTCCCGGGAGGGGATTAGAGACCCAGTACTTC
clone_size: -
d_call: TRBD2
v_call: TRBV3-1/TRBV3-2
j_call: TRBJ2-5

cdr3_aa: CSADRQGGRFF
cdr3_nt: TGCAGTGCCGATCGACAGGGCGGTCGGTTCTTC
clone_size: -
d_call: TRBD1
v_call: TRBV20-1
j_call: TRBJ2-1

cdr3_aa: CASSVDASLSPLHF
cdr3_nt: TGTGCCAGCAGCGTAGACGCCAGTCTCTCACCCCTCCACTTT
clone_size: -
d_call: -
v_call: TRBV9
j_call: TRBJ1-6

cdr3_aa: CASSPGQISSGANVLTF
cdr3_nt: TGTGCCAGCTCACCAGGGCAGATTAGCTCTGGGGCCAACGTCCTGACTTTC
clone_size: -
d_call: -
v_call: TRBV18
j_call: TRBJ2-6

cdr3_aa: CASREGSSYNEQFF
cdr3_nt: TGTGCCAGCAGAGAGGGATCCTCCTACAATGAGCAGTTCTTC
clone_size: -
d_call: -
v_call: TRBV21-1
j_call: TRBJ2-1

cdr3_aa: CASSEAVGSGYGYTF
cdr3_nt: TGTGCCAGCAGTGAAGCGGTGGGATCGGGGTATGGCTACACCTTC
clone_size: -
d_call: -
v_call: TRBV6-1
j_call: TRBJ1-2